This T cell receptor (beta chain) was recorded in a study of T-cell reconstitution after alpha-beta-depleted transplantation in children. Study-level findings and limits: Reportedly, roughly two months post-transplant, alpha-beta T cells arose from several hundred expanded graft clones. Recipient T cells and thymic progenitors that survived gave rise to the high TCRbeta diversity observed at day 60 in some patients. Once a year had passed after transplant, T-cell counts and diversity came mostly from newly produced T cells.

A library of TCRbeta sequences, prepared with unique molecular identifiers, was generated. TCRdb independently ran MiXCR on the PCR reads; one entry per CDR3 protein. The sample yields tens of thousands of distinct CDR3 sequences, under 7% seen once. This clonotype was detected many times. What it binds is not known. The sample consisted of PBMCs, mostly from graft donor cells, taken 180 days after TCRalphabeta/CD19-depleted stem cell transplant. The clonotype was recovered from a male patient aged 5 to 17 who had a stem cell transplant for acute myeloid leukemia, so the T cells may come from the graft donor.

The CDR3 is CAWSTGQHQPQHF. The CDR3 DNA sequence: TGTGCCTGGAGTACGGGACAGCATCAGCCCCAGCATTTT. This chain links TRBV30 with TRBJ1-5, with TRBD1 matching 7 bases. The CDR3 loop spans 13 amino acids. V trimming: 2 bases; J trimming: 5 bases; junction bases outside the gene matches: 3. Looked up from germline, CDR1 is GTSNPN and CDR2 is SVGIG (reference sequence).